This is a list of T cell receptor beta chains from one sample in a study of OX40 agonist ivuxolimab in advanced cancers. Profiled with immunoSEQ multiplex PCR; TCRdb holds only in-frame clones, not every one. The data contain fewer than 85,000 clones, roughly 85% of them singletons. This specimen was CD4+ or CD8+ T cells sorted from blood, taken in a trial of the OX40 agonist ivuxolimab. The receptors were sampled from an adult with an advanced solid tumor such as melanoma, head and neck, liver or kidney cancer. Both conserved end residues are part of each CDR3. D genes are given only for firm matches. Size values are once, few and many counts, or a class for expanded clones, and some rows have none.

j_call v_call clone_size d_call cdr3_aa cdr3_nt
TRBJ1-3 TRBV9 NA NA CASSVGHLVGNTIYF TGTGCCAGCAGCGTAGGTCATCTAGTAGGAAACACCATATATTTT
TRBJ2-2 TRBV7-6 NA TRBD2 CASSFGTSGTGELFF TGTGCCAGCAGCTTCGGGACTAGCGGCACCGGGGAGCTGTTTTTT
TRBJ2-3 TRBV4-3 NA NA CASSQALGGRGTDTQYF TGCGCCAGCAGCCAAGCTTTGGGAGGTAGGGGCACAGATACGCAGTATTTT
TRBJ1-1 TRBV7-6 NA TRBD1 CASSLVAPTGGAQAAFF TGTGCCAGCAGCTTAGTGGCCCCGACAGGGGGAGCCCAGGCAGCTTTCTTT
TRBJ1-2 TRBV7-2 NA TRBD1 CASSFSRGQGGYGYTF TGTGCCAGCAGCTTCAGTCGGGGACAGGGCGGCTATGGCTACACCTTC
TRBJ1-5 TRBV2 NA NA CASSGTEYQPQHF TGTGCCAGCAGTGGGACAGAATATCAGCCCCAGCATTTT
TRBJ1-3 TRBV18 NA NA CASSSTATLDNTIYF TGTGCCAGCTCATCGACCGCCACTCTGGATAACACCATATATTTT
TRBJ2-7 TRBV5-1 NA NA CASSLQPGGSYEQYF TGCGCCAGCAGCTTGCAACCCGGAGGGTCCTACGAGCAGTACTTC
TRBJ2-1 TRBV19 NA NA CATRGLAPNEQFF TGTGCCACCCGAGGGCTGGCTCCCAATGAGCAGTTCTTC
TRBJ2-2 TRBV11-2 few NA CASSLGPSDTGELFF TGTGCCAGCAGCTTAGGCCCTAGCGACACCGGGGAGCTGTTTTTT
TRBJ1-4 TRBV7-2 NA TRBD1 CASSLEQGLSNEKLFF TGTGCCAGCAGCTTAGAACAGGGGCTGTCTAATGAAAAACTGTTTTTT
TRBJ2-7 TRBV27 NA TRBD2 CASNSYGGAYEQYF TGTGCCAGCAACTCCTACGGGGGGGCCTACGAGCAGTACTTC
TRBJ2-2 TRBV6-1 NA TRBD1 CASSAQGDGELFF TGTGCCAGCAGTGCACAGGGGGACGGGGAGCTGTTTTTT
TRBJ1-2 TRBV2 NA NA CASSEDGTNYGYTF TGTGCCAGCAGTGAAGACGGGACTAACTATGGCTACACCTTC
TRBJ2-2 TRBV7-6 NA TRBD1 CASSLYGTESGGELFF TGTGCCAGCAGCTTATATGGGACAGAAAGTGGGGGGGAGCTGTTTTTT
TRBJ2-3 TRBV29-1 NA NA CSVAPRDTQYF TGCAGCGTTGCACCCCGAGATACGCAGTATTTT
TRBJ2-1 TRBV11-3 NA TRBD2 CASSLSRAGVRNEQFF TGTGCCAGCAGCTTAAGTCGCGCGGGAGTCAGGAATGAGCAGTTCTTC
TRBJ2-3 TRBV7-6 few NA CASSFQGGGDTQYF TGTGCCAGCAGCTTCCAGGGGGGGGGAGATACGCAGTATTTT
TRBJ1-6 TRBV7-9 NA NA CASSFLGAGNSPLHF TGTGCCAGCAGCTTCCTCGGGGCAGGGAATTCACCCCTCCACTTT
TRBJ1-2 TRBV5-4 NA NA CASSSPAYGYTF TGTGCCAGCAGCTCCCCAGCCTACGGCTACACCTTC
TRBJ1-1 TRBV6-6 NA TRBD1 CASSFGQVNTEAFF TGTGCCAGCAGCTTCGGACAGGTGAACACTGAAGCTTTCTTT
TRBJ2-2 TRBV15 few TRBD2 CATSSLAGPGELFF TGTGCCACCAGCAGCCTAGCGGGACCCGGGGAGCTGTTTTTT
TRBJ1-1 TRBV6-6 NA NA CASSLYNTEAFF TGTGCCAGCAGTTTATACAACACTGAAGCTTTCTTT
TRBJ2-5 TRBV18 NA TRBD2 CASSLAGGTETQYF TGTGCCAGCTCTCTAGCGGGAGGCACAGAGACCCAGTACTTC
TRBJ2-2 TRBV7-2 NA NA CASRPTTHTGELFF TGTGCCAGCAGGCCTACTACCCACACCGGGGAGCTGTTTTTT
TRBJ1-5 TRBV6-5 NA NA CASSREISSNQPQHF TGTGCCAGCAGTCGGGAGATATCCAGCAATCAGCCCCAGCATTTT
TRBJ2-1 TRBV20-1 NA NA CSASRNNEQFF TGCAGTGCTAGCAGAAACAATGAGCAGTTCTTC
TRBJ2-5 TRBV5-6 NA TRBD2 CASSLGLAGLETQYF TGTGCCAGCAGCTTGGGTCTAGCGGGATTAGAGACCCAGTACTTC
TRBJ2-7 TRBV28 NA TRBD2 CASRPGLAGNQQYF TGTGCCAGCAGGCCCGGACTAGCCGGTAATCAGCAGTACTTC
TRBJ2-7 TRBV9 NA NA CASSVSGSLRGDEQYF TGTGCCAGCAGCGTATCTGGATCCCTTAGGGGGGACGAGCAGTACTTC
TRBJ1-3 TRBV6-1 NA NA CAGTPGPGNTIYF TGTGCCGGTACCCCGGGACCCGGAAACACCATATATTTT
TRBJ1-4 TRBV18 NA NA CASSPPGNREKLFF TGTGCCAGCTCACCCCCGGGAAATCGAGAAAAACTGTTTTTT
TRBJ2-2 TRBV2 NA NA CASSETGTSTGELFF TGTGCCAGCAGTGAAACCGGGACTTCAACCGGGGAGCTGTTTTTT